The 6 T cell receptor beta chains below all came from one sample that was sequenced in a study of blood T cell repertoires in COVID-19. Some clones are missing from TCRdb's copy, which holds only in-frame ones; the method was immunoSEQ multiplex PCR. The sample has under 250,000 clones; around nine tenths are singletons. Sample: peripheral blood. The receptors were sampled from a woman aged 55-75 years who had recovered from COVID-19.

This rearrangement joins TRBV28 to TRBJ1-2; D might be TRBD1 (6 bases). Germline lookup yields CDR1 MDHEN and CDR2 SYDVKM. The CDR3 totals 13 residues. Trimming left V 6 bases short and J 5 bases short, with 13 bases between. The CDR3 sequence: CASRQQGMYGYTF. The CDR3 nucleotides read TGTGCCAGCAGGCAACAGGGAATGTATGGCTACACCTTC.

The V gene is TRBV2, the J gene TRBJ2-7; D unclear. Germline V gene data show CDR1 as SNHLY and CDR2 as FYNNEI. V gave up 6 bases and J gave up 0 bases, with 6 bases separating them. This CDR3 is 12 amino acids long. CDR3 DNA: TGTGCCAGCAGGGTGAGCTCCTACGAGCAGTACTTC. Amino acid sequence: CASRVSSYEQYF.

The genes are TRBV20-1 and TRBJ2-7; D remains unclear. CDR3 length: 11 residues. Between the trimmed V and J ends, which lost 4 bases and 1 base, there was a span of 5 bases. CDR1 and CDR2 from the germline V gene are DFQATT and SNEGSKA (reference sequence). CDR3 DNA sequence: TGCAGTGCTACAGGATCCTACGAGCAGTACTTC. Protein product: CSATGSYEQYF.

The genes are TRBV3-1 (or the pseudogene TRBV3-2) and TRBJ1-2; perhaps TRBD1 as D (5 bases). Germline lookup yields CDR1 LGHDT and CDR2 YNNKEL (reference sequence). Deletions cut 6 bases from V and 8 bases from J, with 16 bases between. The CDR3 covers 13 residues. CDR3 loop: CASSPVQRGGYTF. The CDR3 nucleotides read TGTGCCAGCAGTCCAGTCCAGCGGGGCGGCTACACCTTC.

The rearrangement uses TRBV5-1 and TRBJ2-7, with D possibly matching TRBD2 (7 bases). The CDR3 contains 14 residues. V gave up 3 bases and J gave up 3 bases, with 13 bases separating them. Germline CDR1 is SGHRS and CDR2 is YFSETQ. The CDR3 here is CASSWGGGSYEQYF. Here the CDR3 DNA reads TGCGCCAGCAGCTGGGGAGGGGGAAGCTACGAGCAGTACTTC.

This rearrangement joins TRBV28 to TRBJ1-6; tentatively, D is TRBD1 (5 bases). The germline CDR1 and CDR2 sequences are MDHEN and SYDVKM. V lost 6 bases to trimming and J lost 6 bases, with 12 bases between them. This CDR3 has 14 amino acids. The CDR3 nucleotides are TGTGCCAGCAGACCAGGGATCAGTAATTCACCCCTCCACTTT. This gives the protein CASRPGISNSPLHF.